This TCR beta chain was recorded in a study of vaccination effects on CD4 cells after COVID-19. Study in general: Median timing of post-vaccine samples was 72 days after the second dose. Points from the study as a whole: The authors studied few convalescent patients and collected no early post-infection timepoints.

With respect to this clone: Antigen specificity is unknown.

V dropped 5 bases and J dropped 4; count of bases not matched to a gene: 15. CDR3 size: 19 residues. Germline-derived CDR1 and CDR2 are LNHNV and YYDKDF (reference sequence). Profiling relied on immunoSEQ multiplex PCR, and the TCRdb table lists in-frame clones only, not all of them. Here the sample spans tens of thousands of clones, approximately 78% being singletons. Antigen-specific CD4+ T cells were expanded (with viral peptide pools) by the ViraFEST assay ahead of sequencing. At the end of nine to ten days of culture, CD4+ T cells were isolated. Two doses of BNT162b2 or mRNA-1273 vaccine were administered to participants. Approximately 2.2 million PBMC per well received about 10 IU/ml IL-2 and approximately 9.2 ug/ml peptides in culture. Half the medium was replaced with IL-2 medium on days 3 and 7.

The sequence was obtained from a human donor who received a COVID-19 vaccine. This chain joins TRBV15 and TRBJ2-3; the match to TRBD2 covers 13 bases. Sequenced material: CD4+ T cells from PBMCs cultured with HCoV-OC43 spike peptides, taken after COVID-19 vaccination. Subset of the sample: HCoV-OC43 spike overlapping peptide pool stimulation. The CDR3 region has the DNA TGTGCCACCAGCTCAAGGGGCCAACTAGCGGGGGGGCTCCCAGATACGCAGTATTTT. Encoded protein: CATSSRGQLAGGLPDTQYF.